The 9 T cell receptor beta chains presented below share a single source sample, sequenced in a study of T cell changes during pregnancy in multiple sclerosis. Repertoires were generated with immunoSEQ multiplex PCR, while TCRdb's copy carries only in-frame clones and drops some. The repertoire holds some 81,000 clones, with under 95% as singletons. The sequencing here drew on peripheral blood, taken after pregnancy. The origin of the receptors is a female donor in good health, enrolled as a control in a pregnancy study.

This clone was found a few times. V is TRBV10-1 and J is TRBJ1-5, with D tentatively TRBD1 (5 bases). The V and J ends lost 6 bases and 4 bases respectively, with 10 bases between them. Germline V gene sequence: CDR1 WNHNN, CDR2 SYGVQD (reference sequence). The length of the CDR3 is 13 residues. The CDR3 spells CASSPGINQPQHF. The CDR3 DNA reads TGCGCCAGCAGCCCAGGGATTAATCAGCCCCAGCATTTT.

The rearrangement joins TRBV9 to TRBJ2-1; possible D gene TRBD2, 5 bases. The CDR3 is made up of 15 amino acids. Germline lookup yields CDR1 SGDLS and CDR2 YYNGEE. Trimming cost V 0 bases and J 7 bases, with 14 bases left between them. CDR3 region: CASSVEAAFGNEQFF. In DNA, the CDR3 is TGTGCCAGCAGCGTAGAAGCGGCCTTTGGGAATGAGCAGTTCTTC.

This chain connects TRBV11-3 to TRBJ2-7; D is undetermined. Trimming pared 1 base from V and 0 bases from J, leaving 4 bases between. This CDR3 is built from 13 residues. Germline values: CDR1 SGHNT, CDR2 YENEEA. The CDR3 DNA follows: TGTGCCAGCAGCTTAGGGAGCTCCTACGAGCAGTACTTC. Amino acid sequence: CASSLGSSYEQYF.

The chain couples TRBV4-3 to TRBJ2-7; 7 nucleotides agree with TRBD2. V was clipped by 3 bases and J by 7 bases; unmatched bases: 18. Germline CDR1 and CDR2: LGHNA and YSLEER. The CDR3 runs 17 residues. As DNA, the CDR3 is TGCGCCAGCAGCCACGTCCTAAATTGGGAGGGTGAAGTGGAGCAGTACTTC. Translated, it gives CASSHVLNWEGEVEQYF.

The rearrangement joins TRBV27 to TRBJ2-5, with D perhaps TRBD2 (7 bases). This CDR3 contains 17 residues. Trimming removed 10 bases from V and 3 bases from J, with 27 bases in between. Germline V gene sequence: CDR1 MNHEY, CDR2 SMNVEV (reference sequence). The CDR3 nucleotides are TGTGCCAAAGGGGGAGGGCCTTCGTGCACCATCAAAGAGACCCAGTACTTC. As protein: CAKGGGPSCTIKETQYF.

V gene TRBV30 combines with J gene TRBJ1-6, with 7 bases fitting TRBD1. V gave up 1 base and J gave up 4 bases; unmatched junction bases: 1. The CDR3 is made up of 14 amino acids. In germline, CDR1 is GTSNPN, CDR2 SVGIG (reference sequence). The CDR3 loop reads CAWSGGQYNSPLHF. The CDR3 nucleotides are TGTGCCTGGAGTGGGGGACAGTATAATTCACCCCTCCACTTT. Together with reference TRBV30 and TRBJ1-6, the CDR3 gives the full variable domain: SQTIHQWPATLVQPVGSPLSLECTVEGTSNPNLYWYRQAAGRGLQLLFYSVGIGQISSEVPQNLSASRPQDRQFILSSKKLLLSDSGFYLCAWSGGQYNSPLHFGNGTRLTVT.

The CDR3 bases are TGCGCCAGCAGCCTAGCCTTAGCCAGGGGCCCTCAGCCCCAGCATTTT. It translates to CASSLALARGPQPQHF. J is TRBJ1-5 and V is TRBV4-1, with D tentatively TRBD1 (6 bases). This CDR3 spans 16 amino acids. Germline lookup yields CDR1 MGHRA and CDR2 YSYEKL. V lost 4 bases and J lost 6, with 19 bases in between.

This clone appeared a single time. The chain carries TRBV7-8 and TRBJ1-1; D remains unclear. Germline V gene sequence: CDR1 SGHVS, CDR2 FQNEAQ. This CDR3 spans 13 amino acids. Trimming stripped 1 base from V and 7 bases from J, with 10 bases between. The CDR3 coding sequence is TGTGCCAGCAGCTTAGTCCAAAGGAGTGAAGCTTTCTTT. The encoded protein is CASSLVQRSEAFF.

This clone was recorded once. The chain uses TRBV28 and TRBJ1-4; D gene uncertain. The CDR3 extends over 12 amino acids. Germline lookup yields CDR1 MDHEN and CDR2 SYDVKM. The V gene lost 4 bases and the J gene lost 8 bases, with 8 bases spanning the gap. The CDR3 loop is CASSSYREKLFF. CDR3 DNA: TGTGCCAGCAGTTCCTACCGAGAAAAACTGTTTTTT.